This TCR beta chain was obtained from a study of OX40 agonist ivuxolimab in advanced cancers. Study-wide findings and caveats: Expanded clones were, on average, more numerous among CD8+ T cells than CD4+. People who partly responded at 0.1-3.0 mg/kg had some of the least clonal expansion seen.

Profiled with immunoSEQ multiplex PCR; TCRdb holds only in-frame clones, not every one. The sample shows around 25,000 clones, about four fifths of them seen only once. For this clone: Its antigen is currently unknown.

Sequencing was performed on CD4+ or CD8+ T cells sorted from blood, taken in a trial of the OX40 agonist ivuxolimab. The TCR originated in an adult with an advanced solid tumor such as melanoma, head and neck, liver or kidney cancer.

This CDR3 reads CAWSVGDDYGYTF. The CDR3 DNA sequence: TGTGCCTGGAGTGTAGGGGACGACTATGGCTACACCTTC. The chain links TRBV30 to TRBJ1-2, with a possible D match to TRBD1 (5 bases). V was shortened by 0 bases and J by 3 bases, with 8 bases between the two germline ends. This CDR3 region has 13 residues. CDR1 GTSNPN and CDR2 SVGIG come from the germline V gene (reference sequence).